Described below is a single TCR beta chain sequence and its context. Its antigen is still unknown. Base qualities are not at hand, and no much larger clone is one base apart. Receptor amplification or capture employed the immunoSEQ multiplex PCR assay. TCRdb re-hosts the immuneACCESS table, in-frame sequences only. Its copies lack some clones; in the studies checked, an unresolved V gene accounts for under half of them, and the cause for the rest is not known. This sample has just over 60,000 clones in its table, and roughly 80% of those were observed once. Less than 5.5% of the sample is held by the ten biggest clonotypes. V is pared back by 3 bases and J by 4 bases, with 9 bases lying between the germline termini. The CDR3 starts with the cysteine, ends with the phenylalanine, and has 13 residues. CDR3 DNA is the only sequence kept; it has 39 bases, read in frame from the first base. CDR1 KGHSH and CDR2 LQKENI are derived from the germline V gene.

This entry is derived from a study of radiotherapy plus CTLA-4 blockade in lung cancer (dated by TCRdb to the late 2010s). Context from the whole study: Objective responses occurred in roughly 19% of enrolled patients, and over 30% achieved disease control. Paper-wide results and their limitations: The strongest predictors of response were reported to be early dynamic shifts in blood T cell clones along with a rise in serum interferon-beta following radiation. After treatment with radiotherapy and ipilimumab, TCR clones that came from tumors expanded in the peripheral blood.

Focal radiation therapy combined with CTLA-4 blockade (ipilimumab) was tested in patients with chemo-refractory metastatic non-small-cell lung cancer. The material sequenced was peripheral blood, taken from a patient treated with radiotherapy plus ipilimumab. This receptor was identified in a human donor with non-small cell lung cancer who had a complete response to radiotherapy plus ipilimumab. Recombination joined TRBV18 with TRBJ2-5, and perhaps TRBD2 as D gene, on 5 matching bases. The CDR3 sequence is CASSPGNSETQYF. The sequenced DNA is TGTGCCAGCTCACCCGGGAACTCAGAGACCCAGTACTTC. Here the CDR3 is joined to the reference TRBV18 and TRBJ2-5 genes, and the full variable domain is: NAGVMQNPRHLVRRRGQEARLRCSPMKGHSHVYWYRQLPEEGLKFMVYLQKENIIDESGMPKERFSAEFPKEGPSILRIQQVVRGDSAAYFCASSPGNSETQYFGPGTRLLVL.